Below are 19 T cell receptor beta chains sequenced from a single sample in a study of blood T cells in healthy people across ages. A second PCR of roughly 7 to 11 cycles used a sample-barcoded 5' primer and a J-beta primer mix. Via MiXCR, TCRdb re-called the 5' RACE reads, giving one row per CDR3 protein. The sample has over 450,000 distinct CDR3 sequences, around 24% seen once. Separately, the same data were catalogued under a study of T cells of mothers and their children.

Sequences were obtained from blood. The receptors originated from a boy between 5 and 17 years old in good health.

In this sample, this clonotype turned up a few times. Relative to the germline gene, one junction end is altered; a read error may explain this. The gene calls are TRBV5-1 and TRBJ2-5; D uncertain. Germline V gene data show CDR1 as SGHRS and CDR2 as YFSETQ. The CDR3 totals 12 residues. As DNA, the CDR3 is TGCGCCGGCAGCCTGTACCAAGAGACCCAGTACTTC. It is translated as CAGSLYQETQYF.

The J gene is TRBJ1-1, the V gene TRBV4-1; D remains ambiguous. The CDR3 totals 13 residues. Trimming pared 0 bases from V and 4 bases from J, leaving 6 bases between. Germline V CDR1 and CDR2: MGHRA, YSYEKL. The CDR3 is CASSQDPVTEAFF. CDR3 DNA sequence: TGCGCCAGCAGCCAAGACCCCGTCACTGAAGCTTTCTTT.

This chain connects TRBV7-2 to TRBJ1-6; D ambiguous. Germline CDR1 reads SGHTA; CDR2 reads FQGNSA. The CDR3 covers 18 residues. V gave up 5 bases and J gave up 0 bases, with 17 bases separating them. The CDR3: CASSPRLVGSSYNSPLHF. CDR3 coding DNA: TGTGCCAGCAGCCCTCGCTTGGTTGGAAGCTCCTATAATTCACCCCTCCACTTT.

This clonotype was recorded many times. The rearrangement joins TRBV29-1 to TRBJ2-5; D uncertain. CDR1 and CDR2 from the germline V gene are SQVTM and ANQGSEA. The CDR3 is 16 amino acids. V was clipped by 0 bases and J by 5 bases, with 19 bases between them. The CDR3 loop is CSVEDQPSPMGETQYF. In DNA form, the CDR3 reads TGCAGCGTTGAAGATCAACCTAGTCCTATGGGGGAGACCCAGTACTTC.

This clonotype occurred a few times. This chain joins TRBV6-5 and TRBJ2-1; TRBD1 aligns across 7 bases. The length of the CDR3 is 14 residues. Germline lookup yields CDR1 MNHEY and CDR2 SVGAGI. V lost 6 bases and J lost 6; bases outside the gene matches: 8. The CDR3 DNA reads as TGTGCCAGCAGCTGGACAGGCTCCCTCAATGAGCAGTTCTTC. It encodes CASSWTGSLNEQFF.

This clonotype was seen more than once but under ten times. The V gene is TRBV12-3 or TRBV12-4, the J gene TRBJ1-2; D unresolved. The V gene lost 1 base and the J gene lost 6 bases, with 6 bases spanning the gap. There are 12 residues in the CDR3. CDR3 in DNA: TGTGCCAGCAGTTTAGGGGAGGATGGCTACACCTTC. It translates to CASSLGEDGYTF.

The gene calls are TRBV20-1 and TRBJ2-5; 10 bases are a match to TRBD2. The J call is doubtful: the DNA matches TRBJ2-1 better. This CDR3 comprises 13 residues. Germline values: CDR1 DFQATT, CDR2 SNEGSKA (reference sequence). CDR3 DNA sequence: TGCAGGTTAGGACTAGCGGCCTCGGGGGCGCAGTTCTTC. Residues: CRLGLAASGAQFF.

CDR3 residues: CASSYSGDRGNGYTF. The CDR3 bases are TGTGCCAGCAGTTACTCTGGGGACAGGGGGAATGGCTACACCTTC. This chain uses TRBV6-5 with TRBJ1-2, with 11 bases fitting TRBD1. The junction had 3 bases not matched to a gene; V was cut back by 0 bases and J by 6 bases. This CDR3 is 15 amino acids long. Germline lookup yields CDR1 MNHEY and CDR2 SVGAGI.

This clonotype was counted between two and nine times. CDR3 sequence (DNA): TGCAGTGCTAACGGGGGGGATTATACAGGGGGCACCTACAATGAGCAGTTCTTC. Translating gives CSANGGDYTGGTYNEQFF. The rearrangement uses TRBV20-1 and TRBJ2-1; D may be TRBD1 (9 bases). V lost 4 bases and J lost 2, with 24 bases in between. The CDR3 totals 18 residues. The germline V gene encodes CDR1 DFQATT and CDR2 SNEGSKA (reference sequence).

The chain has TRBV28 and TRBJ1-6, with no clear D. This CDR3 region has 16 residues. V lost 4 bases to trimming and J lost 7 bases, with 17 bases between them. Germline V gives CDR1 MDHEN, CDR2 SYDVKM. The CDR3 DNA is TGTGCCAGCAGTTCACCCTCGGGCAGGCCAAATTCACCCCTCCACTTT. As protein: CASSSPSGRPNSPLHF.

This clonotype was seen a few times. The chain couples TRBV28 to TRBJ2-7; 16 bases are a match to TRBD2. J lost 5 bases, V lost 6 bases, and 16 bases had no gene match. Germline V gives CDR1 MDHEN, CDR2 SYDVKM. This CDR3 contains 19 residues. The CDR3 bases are TGTGCCAGCAGAAAGGCGGGACTAGCGGGAGGGCGGAAACTCAACGAGCAGTACTTC. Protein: CASRKAGLAGGRKLNEQYF. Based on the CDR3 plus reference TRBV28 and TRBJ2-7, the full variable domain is DVKVTQSSRYLVKRTGEKVFLECVQDMDHENMFWYRQDPGLGLRLIYFSYDVKMKEKGDIPEGYSVSREKKERFSLILESASTNQTSMYLCASRKAGLAGGRKLNEQYFGPGTRLTVT.

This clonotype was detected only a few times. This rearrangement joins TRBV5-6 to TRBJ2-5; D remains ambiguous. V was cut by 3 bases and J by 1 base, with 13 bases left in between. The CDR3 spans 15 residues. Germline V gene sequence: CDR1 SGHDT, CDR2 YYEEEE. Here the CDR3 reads CASSWNLRAQETQYF. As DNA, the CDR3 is TGTGCCAGCAGCTGGAACCTAAGGGCCCAAGAGACCCAGTACTTC.

The CDR3 spells CSARVAGTRRRETQYF. CDR3 DNA: TGCAGTGCTAGAGTGGCCGGGACTAGGAGGAGGGAGACCCAGTACTTC. The J gene is TRBJ2-5, the V gene TRBV20-1; 8 positions match TRBD2. Looked up from germline, CDR1 is DFQATT and CDR2 is SNEGSKA (reference sequence). The CDR3 runs 16 residues. With 1 base clipped from V and 5 bases from J, the junction kept 12 bases outside the gene matches.

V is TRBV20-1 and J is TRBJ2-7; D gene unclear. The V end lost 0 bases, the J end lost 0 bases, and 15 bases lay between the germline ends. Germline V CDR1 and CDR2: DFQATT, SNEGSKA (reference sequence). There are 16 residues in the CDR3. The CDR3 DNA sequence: TGCAGTGCTAGAGACCAAGACTGGGCTAGCTCCTACGAGCAGTACTTC. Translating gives CSARDQDWASSYEQYF.

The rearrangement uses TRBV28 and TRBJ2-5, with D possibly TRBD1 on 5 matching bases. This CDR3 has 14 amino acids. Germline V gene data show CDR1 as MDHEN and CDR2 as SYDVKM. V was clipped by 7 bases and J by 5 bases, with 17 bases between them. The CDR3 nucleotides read TGTGCCAGCACCCTGGTAGGGGTAGGGGAGACCCAGTACTTC. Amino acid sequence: CASTLVGVGETQYF.

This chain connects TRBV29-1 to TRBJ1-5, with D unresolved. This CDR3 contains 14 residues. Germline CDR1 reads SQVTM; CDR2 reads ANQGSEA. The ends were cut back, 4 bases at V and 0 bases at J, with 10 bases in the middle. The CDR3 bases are TGCAGCGTTGTCACCGGGAATAGCAATCAGCCCCAGCATTTT. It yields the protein CSVVTGNSNQPQHF.

The CDR3 here is CASSFRGQARNTEAFF. CDR3 nucleotides: TGTGCCAGCAGCTTCCGCGGACAGGCCAGGAACACTGAAGCTTTCTTT. V and J are TRBV7-2 and TRBJ1-1; TRBD1 matches at 7 bases. Germline CDR1 and CDR2: SGHTA and FQGNSA. This CDR3 comprises 16 residues. Trimming removed 3 bases from V and 1 base from J; junction bases left unmatched: 8.

In DNA, the CDR3 is TGTGCCAGCAGTCCTTGGACCCCGGAGGAGACCCAGTACTTC. It codes for CASSPWTPEETQYF. This sequence joins TRBV28 and TRBJ2-5; D unclear. CDR1 and CDR2 (germline): MDHEN, SYDVKM. The V end lost 5 bases, the J end lost 5 bases, and 15 bases lay between the germline ends. The CDR3 length is 14 residues.

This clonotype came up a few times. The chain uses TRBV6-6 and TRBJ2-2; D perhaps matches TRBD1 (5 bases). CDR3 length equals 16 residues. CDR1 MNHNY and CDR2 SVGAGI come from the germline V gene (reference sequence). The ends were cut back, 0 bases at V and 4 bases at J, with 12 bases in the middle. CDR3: CASSYSGPRITGELFF. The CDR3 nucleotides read TGTGCCAGCAGTTACTCGGGGCCGAGGATCACCGGGGAGCTGTTTTTT.